The source of this T cell receptor (beta chain) is a study of T-cell reconstitution after alpha-beta-depleted transplantation in children. CDR1 SGHRS and CDR2 YFSETQ come from the germline V gene. The ends were cut back, 0 bases at V and 0 bases at J, with 7 bases in the middle. The CDR3 is 16 amino acids. TCRbeta library construction was performed incorporating unique molecular identifiers. From the PCR reads, TCRdb called clonotypes with MiXCR, one entry per CDR3 protein. The table shows approximately 350,000 distinct CDR3 sequences, with 10% occurring only once. This receptor was taken from a human donor who donated a stem cell graft to a child with acute lymphoblastic leukemia. The sample in question was PBMCs from the stem cell graft donor, obtained from the stem cell graft. The rearrangement links TRBV5-1 to TRBJ2-6; D gene uncertain. The CDR3 spells CASSLVVGSGANVLTF. CDR3 bases: TGCGCCAGCAGCTTGGTCGTGGGCTCTGGGGCCAACGTCCTGACTTTC.